These T cell receptor beta chains were read from a single sample in a study of blood T cell repertoires in COVID-19. The repertoire was sequenced with immunoSEQ multiplex PCR; TCRdb's copy has only in-frame clones and lacks some. The sample records roughly 280,000 clones, about nine tenths being singletons. Sequencing was performed on peripheral blood. These receptors were taken from a man in his forties or fifties with active or convalescent COVID-19. The CDR3 runs from the conserved cysteine through the conserved F or W. Each record gives: J gene, clone size, D gene, V gene, CDR3 DNA, CDR3 protein. D genes are given only for firm matches. The size entry is marked missing in some rows and otherwise reads once, few, many or a size class.

TRBJ1-3,-,TRBD1,TRBV28,TGTGCCAGCCTAACGACAGGGGAACGGTCTGGAAACACCATATATTTT,CASLTTGERSGNTIYF
TRBJ2-1,-,TRBD2,TRBV5-5,TGTGCCAGCAGCTTGGCGCCGGGAGGGGGTGAGCAGTTCTTC,CASSLAPGGGEQFF
TRBJ2-2,-,TRBD2,TRBV7-3,TGTGCCAGCAGCTCCCCGGGGGGGCGCGGGGCCGGGGAGCTGTTTTTT,CASSSPGGRGAGELFF
TRBJ2-5,-,-,TRBV7-9,TGTGCCAGCAGCTTAGCGACGGGGGGACCGGACAGGGTTTACTTC,CASSLATGGPDRVYF
TRBJ1-5,-,-,TRBV27,TGTGCCAGCAGTTTCGGGTCTAGGGGACTGGGGCCCCAGCATTTT,CASSFGSRGLGPQHF
TRBJ2-1,-,TRBD2,TRBV28,TGTGCCAGCAGACCCCCCGGGCGGGAGAACGTTGAGCAGTTCTTC,CASRPPGRENVEQFF
TRBJ1-4,-,-,TRBV6-6,TGTGCCAGCAGTGGAGGGGAAAAACTGTTTTTT,CASSGGEKLFF
TRBJ1-6,-,TRBD1,TRBV6-1,TGTGCCAGCAGTGAAGCCCGGACAGGACCCAATTCACCCCTCCACTTT,CASSEARTGPNSPLHF
TRBJ2-3,-,-,TRBV7-9,TGTGCCAGCAGCACCCCTTCGGGTGGTACGCAGTATTTT,CASSTPSGGTQYF
TRBJ1-2,few,-,TRBV30,TGTGCCTGTTTTATTTATGGCTACACCTTC,CACFIYGYTF
TRBJ2-7,once,-,TRBV6-5,TGTGCCAGCAGTTACTCGTCAGGGCCCTACGAGCAGTACTTC,CASSYSSGPYEQYF
TRBJ1-5,few,-,TRBV18,TGTGCCAGCTCACCTGGGGAGCCCAAATTCAATCAGCCCCAGCATTTT,CASSPGEPKFNQPQHF
TRBJ2-1,-,TRBD2,TRBV7-2,TGTGCCAGCAGCTTAGTGGGGACTAGCGGCATAGAGCAGTTCTTC,CASSLVGTSGIEQFF
TRBJ1-2,-,-,TRBV18,TGTGCCAGCTCACCACCCCCCGGTAATGGCTACACCTTC,CASSPPPGNGYTF
TRBJ2-5,-,TRBD1,TRBV27,TGTGCCAGCAGTCGACAGGGGTCTGAGACCCAGTACTTC,CASSRQGSETQYF
TRBJ1-1,-,-,TRBV6-5,TGTGCCAGCAGCGGACTCCTTAACACTGAAGCTTTCTTT,CASSGLLNTEAFF
TRBJ1-5,-,-,TRBV19,TGTGCCAGTAGTATAATGGGGGGGTGGCAGGAGGCCCAGCATTTT,CASSIMGGWQEAQHF
TRBJ2-7,-,TRBD1,TRBV10-1,TGCGCCAGCAGCGGGGGGACTAAGACAGGGGGCTACGAGCAGTACTTC,CASSGGTKTGGYEQYF
TRBJ2-4,once,-,TRBV6-1,TGTGCCAGCAGTGAATCTGCAGGCGTGAACATTCAGTACTTC,CASSESAGVNIQYF
TRBJ1-1,-,TRBD1,TRBV19,TGTGCCAGTAACGGGGCAGGGGGCGCGAGCACTGAAGCTTTCTTT,CASNGAGGASTEAFF
TRBJ1-1,-,-,TRBV18,TGTGCCAGCTCCCGGACAGACAACACTGAAGCTTTCTTT,CASSRTDNTEAFF
TRBJ1-5,-,-,TRBV24-1,TGTGCCACCAGTCACAGATATAGCAATCAGCCCCAGCATTTT,CATSHRYSNQPQHF
TRBJ2-7,once,-,TRBV13,TGTGCCAGCAGCTTAAGACTAGAGAGCTCCTACGAGCAGTACTTC,CASSLRLESSYEQYF
TRBJ1-1,few,TRBD1,TRBV12-3/TRBV12-4,TGTGCCAGCAGTTCCTCAGGGGGGCGTGAAGCTTTCTTT,CASSSSGGREAFF
TRBJ1-3,once,TRBD1,TRBV9,TGTGCCAGCAGCGCAGGGGGCGGAAACTCTGGAAACACCATATATTTT,CASSAGGGNSGNTIYF
TRBJ2-5,-,-,TRBV10-3,TGTGCCATCAGGAGTGAACAAGAGACCCAGTACTTC,CAIRSEQETQYF
TRBJ1-2,few,TRBD1,TRBV30,TGTGCCTGGACAGGGGGTCCAAATGGCTACACCTTC,CAWTGGPNGYTF
TRBJ1-1,medium-sized,TRBD1,TRBV2,TGTGCCAGAGGGACAGGGGCTACTGAAGCTTTCTTT,CARGTGATEAFF
TRBJ2-7,once,TRBD2,TRBV6-1,TGTGCCAGCAGTGCGACTAGCGGGGGGGGTAGCTCCTACGAGCAGTACTTC,CASSATSGGGSSYEQYF
TRBJ2-1,-,TRBD2,TRBV6-1,TGTGCCAGCAGTGAATCGGGAGGAGACAATGAGCAGTTCTTC,CASSESGGDNEQFF
TRBJ2-4,once,-,TRBV5-4,TGTGCCAGCAGCCACTCCCGGGGAGCCAAAAACATTCAGTACTTC,CASSHSRGAKNIQYF